The 26 T cell receptor beta chains below were found in one sample sequenced in a study of beta chain features in type 1 diabetes. Study-wide findings and caveats: Among all four CD4+ subsets, Type 1 diabetes patients had TCRB CDR3s that were moderately but significantly shorter.

No antigen has been identified for these receptors. cDNA synthesis used the whole RNA isolate, giving expressed TCRB sequences. The data were produced by immunoSEQ multiplex PCR, yet TCRdb's version contains in-frame clones alone and is incomplete. The table records approximately 100,000 clones, roughly 28% of them present only once. The source material was central memory CD4+ T cells from blood. These receptors were obtained from a woman aged 18 to 35 with type 1 diabetes.

The rearrangement joins TRBV6-5 to TRBJ2-1, with 7 bases aligning to TRBD1. From germline, CDR1 is MNHEY and CDR2 SVGAGI. V gave up 2 bases and J gave up 7 bases; unmatched junction bases: 2. The CDR3 contains 13 residues. CDR3 amino acids: CASSYDRANEQFF. The CDR3 DNA follows: TGTGCCAGCAGTTACGACAGGGCGAATGAGCAGTTCTTC.

Concerning this clone: The sample carries other DNA sequences with the same CDR3. The genes are TRBV6-1 and TRBJ2-6, with D uncertain. Germline assignment: CDR1 MNHNS and CDR2 SASEGT. CDR3 size: 15 residues. The ends were cut back, 4 bases at V and 0 bases at J, with 7 bases in the middle. CDR3 in DNA: TGTGCCAGCAGTGGGCAGTTCTCTGGGGCCAACGTCCTGACTTTC. Translating it yields CASSGQFSGANVLTF.

The rearrangement links TRBV7-2 to TRBJ2-3; possibly TRBD2 for D (6 bases). Trimming stripped 3 bases from V and 5 bases from J, with 15 bases between. Germline V gives CDR1 SGHTA, CDR2 FQGNSA. The CDR3 extends over 15 amino acids. The CDR3 region is CASSFTSFVRDTQYF. Written as DNA, the CDR3 is TGTGCCAGCAGCTTTACTAGCTTTGTAAGAGATACGCAGTATTTT.

This clone came up a few times. DNA for the CDR3: TGTGCCAGCAGCGAGGGACAGGTCACAGATACGCAGTATTTT. As protein: CASSEGQVTDTQYF. The chain has TRBV9 and TRBJ2-3; 8 bases match TRBD1. The CDR3 runs 14 residues. Germline V CDR1 and CDR2: SGDLS, YYNGEE. V was clipped by 3 bases and J by 2 bases; unmatched bases: 2. Supplemented by reference TRBV9 and TRBJ2-3, the full variable domain reads DSGVTQTPKHLITATGQRVTLRCSPRSGDLSVYWYQQSLDQGLQFLIQYYNGEERAKGNILERFSAQQFPDLHSELNLSSLELGDSALYFCASSEGQVTDTQYFGPGTRLTVL.

This clone was picked up a small number of times. The chain joins TRBV7-8 to TRBJ2-3; 7 bases agree with TRBD2. The length of the CDR3 is 15 residues. With 5 bases clipped from V and 5 bases from J, the junction kept 10 bases outside the gene matches. CDR1 is SGHVS and CDR2 is FQNEAQ in the germline V gene. The CDR3 DNA sequence: TGTGCCAGCAGCGTTAGCGGGTCCGTACTAGATACGCAGTATTTT. As protein: CASSVSGSVLDTQYF.

This clone occurred a few times. The chain is built from TRBV7-2 and TRBJ2-1; 11 bases are a match to TRBD2. The CDR3 spans 15 residues. J lost 6 bases, V lost 2 bases, and 3 bases had no gene match. Germline V gene data show CDR1 as SGHTA and CDR2 as FQGNSA. The DNA for the CDR3 is TGTGCCAGCAGCTTATACACTAGCGGGAGCAATGAGCAGTTCTTC. It encodes CASSLYTSGSNEQFF.

The genes are TRBV19 and TRBJ2-4; TRBD2 matches 9 bases. Germline trimming cut 4 bases from V and 8 bases from J; bases unmatched to any gene: 3. The CDR3 consists of 13 residues. The germline gives CDR1 LNHDA, CDR2 SQIVND (reference sequence). CDR3 in DNA: TGTGCCAGTAGTAGTAGCGGGAGTGACATTCAGTACTTC. As protein: CASSSSGSDIQYF.

This clone was observed a handful of times. The rearrangement links TRBV27 to TRBJ1-1; a possible D gene is TRBD1 (5 bases). CDR3 length: 14 amino acids. Germline CDR1 MNHEY, CDR2 SMNVEV (reference sequence). The V and J ends lost 5 bases and 6 bases respectively, with 16 bases between them. CDR3 region: CASSTKRTRAEAFF. The CDR3 DNA reads as TGTGCCAGCAGTACGAAACGGACACGGGCTGAAGCTTTCTTT.

This chain links TRBV5-1 with TRBJ1-1; possible D gene TRBD1, 5 bases. The CDR3 is 14 residues long. Germline values: CDR1 SGHRS, CDR2 YFSETQ. The V and J ends lost 1 base and 2 bases respectively, with 9 bases between them. The CDR3 DNA sequence: TGCGCCAGCAGCTTGAGGGGCGGCAACACTGAAGCTTTCTTT. Translated: CASSLRGGNTEAFF.

The V gene is TRBV5-4, the J gene TRBJ2-5, with 10 nucleotides matching TRBD1. J gave up 1 base and V 2 bases, and 11 bases lay outside the gene matches. CDR1 and CDR2 (germline): SGHNT, YYREEE (reference sequence). The CDR3 is 18 residues long. The CDR3 loop reads CASSLGQGEGGPQETQYF. The CDR3 region has the DNA TGTGCCAGCAGCTTAGGACAGGGGGAGGGGGGGCCCCAAGAGACCCAGTACTTC.

This clone came up a few times. The J gene is TRBJ2-3, the V gene TRBV4-1, with no clear D. Germline assignment: CDR1 MGHRA and CDR2 YSYEKL. Between the trimmed V and J ends, which lost 0 bases and 1 base, there was a span of 5 bases. CDR3 size: 14 residues. The CDR3 nucleotides read TGCGCCAGCAGCCAAGATCCTCGCACAGATACGCAGTATTTT. The encoded protein is CASSQDPRTDTQYF.

This clone was counted a few times. The gene calls are TRBV6-1 and TRBJ2-5; D remains unclear. CDR1 and CDR2 from the germline V gene are MNHNS and SASEGT. The CDR3 length is 13 residues. V was shortened by 4 bases and J by 2 bases, with 8 bases between the two germline ends. The CDR3 nucleotides are TGTGCCAGCAGTGCCTCCACACAAGAGACCCAGTACTTC. Translating gives CASSASTQETQYF.

The rearrangement uses TRBV28 and TRBJ2-7; 12 bases are a match to TRBD2. CDR1 is MDHEN, CDR2 SYDVKM, per germline. Trimming took 5 bases from V and 0 from J; bases not matched to a gene: 5. This CDR3 spans 16 amino acids. CDR3 bases: TGTGCCAGCAGTCTCCTAGCGGGAGGGCCCTCCTACGAGCAGTACTTC. Protein sequence: CASSLLAGGPSYEQYF.

This rearrangement joins TRBV10-3 to TRBJ2-2, with 7 bases fitting TRBD2. This CDR3 comprises 17 residues. The trim removed 0 bases at V and 5 bases at J, leaving 9 bases unmatched. Germline V gene sequence: CDR1 ENHRY, CDR2 SYGVKD. The CDR3 region has the DNA TGTGCCATCAGTGAGTCGAAGCTAGCGGACGGAACCGGGGAGCTGTTTTTT. Protein sequence: CAISESKLADGTGELFF.

In this sample, this clone turned up a few times. The chain links TRBV13 to TRBJ2-3, with 13 bases lining up with TRBD2. The germline V gene encodes CDR1 PRHDT and CDR2 FYEKMQ (reference sequence). The CDR3 consists of 17 residues. Trimming removed 5 bases from V and 3 bases from J; junction bases left unmatched: 8. As DNA, the CDR3 is TGTGCCAGCAGCCTTCGACTAGCGGGAGGATCGACAGATACGCAGTATTTT. Translated: CASSLRLAGGSTDTQYF.

The rearrangement joins TRBV18 to TRBJ2-3; 9 bases align to TRBD1. This CDR3 region has 16 residues. The germline V gene encodes CDR1 KGHSH and CDR2 LQKENI. The junction had 6 bases not matched to a gene; V was cut back by 1 base and J by 4 bases. The CDR3 protein is CASSPRGQGTADTQYF. The CDR3 nucleotides read TGTGCCAGCTCACCACGGGGACAGGGTACCGCAGATACGCAGTATTTT.

This clone has just a few counts. V and J are TRBV18 and TRBJ1-1, with 10 bases matching TRBD1. Germline CDR1 reads KGHSH; CDR2 reads LQKENI. J gave up 3 bases and V 6 bases, and 4 bases lay outside the gene matches. The CDR3 consists of 14 residues. CDR3 in DNA: TGTGCCAGCTCCGTGACAGGGGGCGACACTGAAGCTTTCTTT. Its protein product is CASSVTGGDTEAFF. Based on the CDR3 plus reference TRBV18 and TRBJ1-1, the full variable domain is NAGVMQNPRHLVRRRGQEARLRCSPMKGHSHVYWYRQLPEEGLKFMVYLQKENIIDESGMPKERFSAEFPKEGPSILRIQQVVRGDSAAYFCASSVTGGDTEAFFGQGTRLTVV.

The chain couples TRBV5-1 to TRBJ2-7, with 7 bases that match TRBD1. CDR1 SGHRS and CDR2 YFSETQ come from the germline V gene. V shed 1 base and J 7 bases; nucleotides not matched to a gene: 8. This CDR3 contains 14 residues. CDR3 amino acids: CASSLTGDTGEQYF. CDR3 DNA sequence: TGCGCCAGCAGCTTGACAGGGGACACGGGAGAGCAGTACTTC.

This clone was detected a few times. This chain joins TRBV14 and TRBJ2-1, with TRBD2 matching over 7 bases. Trimming removed 4 bases from V and 1 base from J; junction bases left unmatched: 7. Germline-derived CDR1 and CDR2 are SGHDN and FVKESK. The CDR3 is made up of 16 amino acids. The CDR3 spells CASSRGRAGSYNEQFF. In nucleotides, the CDR3 is TGTGCCAGCAGCCGAGGGAGGGCCGGGTCCTACAATGAGCAGTTCTTC.

The V and J genes are TRBV7-2 and TRBJ2-7; 9 nucleotides line up with TRBD2. This CDR3 has 14 residues. Unmatched junction bases numbered 0, after V lost 3 bases and J lost 0 bases. Per germline, CDR1 SGHTA and CDR2 FQGNSA. For the CDR3, the DNA is TGTGCCAGCAGCTTTAGCGGGAGCTCCTACGAGCAGTACGTC. Protein: CASSFSGSSYEQYV.

This clone has only a few counts. The genes are TRBV28 and TRBJ2-1; the match to TRBD1 covers 11 bases. CDR1 MDHEN and CDR2 SYDVKM come from the germline V gene. The CDR3 is 15 amino acids. V shed 10 bases, J shed 0 bases, and the junction held 5 bases outside the gene matches. The CDR3 is CATGQGAISYNEQFF. The CDR3 nucleotides read TGTGCCACCGGACAGGGGGCCATCTCCTACAATGAGCAGTTCTTC.

This clone has just a few counts. V and J are TRBV4-2 and TRBJ2-3; 8 bases match TRBD1. V was pared by 0 bases and J by 4 bases, with 6 bases of the junction left unmatched. The germline CDR1 and CDR2 sequences are LGHNA and YNFKEQ. This CDR3 comprises 16 residues. CDR3 bases: TGTGCCAGCAGCCAAGAACCAGGGGGCGACTCAGATACGCAGTATTTT. Protein sequence: CASSQEPGGDSDTQYF.

The chain is built from TRBV19 and TRBJ1-2; D remains unclear. CDR3 length equals 13 residues. CDR1 and CDR2 (germline): LNHDA, SQIVND (reference sequence). Trimming pared 11 bases from V and 0 bases from J, leaving 13 bases between. CDR3 DNA sequence: TGTGCCTCTGCGAGAAGCTCTAACTATGGCTACACCTTC. It specifies CASARSSNYGYTF.

CDR3 region: CASSIGRPPRYEQYF. Here the CDR3 DNA reads TGTGCCAGTAGTATTGGGAGACCTCCCCGCTACGAGCAGTACTTC. This chain links TRBV19 with TRBJ2-7, with a weak D call TRBD2 (5 bases). This CDR3 spans 15 amino acids. The ends were cut back, 3 bases at V and 3 bases at J, with 15 bases in the middle. In germline, CDR1 is LNHDA, CDR2 SQIVND (reference sequence).

The chain recombines TRBV10-1 with TRBJ2-1; 11 nucleotides match TRBD2. This CDR3 comprises 18 residues. Germline assignment: CDR1 WNHNN and CDR2 SYGVQD (reference sequence). Trimming at V came to 3 bases and at J to 0 bases, leaving 7 bases not matched to a gene. The CDR3 region is CASSDHPGLAGSYNEQFF. CDR3 sequence (DNA): TGCGCCAGCAGTGACCACCCAGGACTAGCGGGCTCCTACAATGAGCAGTTCTTC.

The J gene is TRBJ1-1, the V gene TRBV30; D not certain. The V end was cut by 1 base, the J end by 8 bases, with 11 bases between. The V gene's germline CDR1 is GTSNPN and CDR2 SVGIG (reference sequence). This CDR3 region has 12 residues. CDR3 nucleotide sequence: TGTGCCTGGAGTGACCCCAGAGGGGAAGCTTTCTTT. Translating it yields CAWSDPRGEAFF.